This TCR beta chain was obtained from a study of beta chain features in type 1 diabetes (dated by TCRdb to between 2018 and 2020). About the investigation overall: Patients and healthy donors did not differ in mean age, gender distribution, total cell number or subset yield. A total of roughly 98,000,000 sorted cells were examined across all samples, and RNA yield correlated strongly with the number of cells per subset. Regulatory and stem cell-like memory subsets were obtained from only 8 patients and roughly eight healthy donors, while naive and central memory subsets were obtained from all 30 or so donors. The study compared TCRB repertoires of sorted circulating CD4+ T cell subsets between recently diagnosed type 1 diabetes patients and matched healthy donors.

What the work shows at the level of the full study, not this receptor alone: Type 1 diabetes patients showed a moderate but significant shortening of TCRB CDR3 length in all four CD4+ subsets. Because cDNA was sequenced instead of genomic DNA, highly expressing activated cells could be over-represented, though the groups showed no difference in activation or CD3 levels. At VDJ recombination sites, type 1 diabetes patients had fewer insertions and more deleted nucleotides, which implies abnormalities in thymic rearrangement. Because small numbers of individuals were included in the HLA sub-analyses, any influence of HLA type on TCRB rearrangement was left unresolved. Naive, central memory and regulatory TCRB repertoires appeared to be more alike among patients than among healthy donors. PCR may preferentially amplify shorter templates, but because patient and control samples were amplified and corrected together, any resulting skew would affect both groups equally.

The High Capacity cDNA Reverse Transcription Kit was used to reverse transcribe all of the isolated RNA, meaning that expressed TCRB transcripts were what got sequenced. Deep immunoSEQ sequencing was applied to naive, central memory and regulatory T cell samples, giving an average of roughly 3.5 million total reads per sample. Sorted cells were lysed in RLT buffer and RNA was extracted with DNase-treated RNeasy Micro or Mini kits, depending on cell number. Each cell subset was processed separately to prevent cross-contamination, with patient and healthy donor samples processed together. The immunoSEQ multiplex PCR was used to amplify TCRB sequences from cDNA, generating 87-bp fragments that spanned the CDR3 region. Sequencing of the amplicons was done on the Illumina HiSeq platform. The original pipeline was this. Synthetic template baselines were used to correct PCR bias computationally, reads within Hamming distance 2 were collapsed, and singletons that could not be merged were discarded. Reads were aligned against IMGT so that V, D and J genes, CDR3 length and insertions or deletions at six rearrangement sites could be assigned. Clonotype counts were normalized to sorted cell number within each subset before computing true diversity and Gini coefficients with the tcR R package. The overlap coefficient, calculated on TCRB nucleotide sequences, was used to measure repertoire sharing. As a proxy for the pre-selection repertoire, out-of-frame TCRB sequences from naive cells were analyzed. The table comes from immuneACCESS by way of TCRdb, which keeps in-frame sequences with V and J called. Part of the clones is missing from these tables; in studies checked, under half for an unresolved V gene and the rest for unknown reasons. The V and J calls and clone size were taken over from that table, and D and trimming were inferred from the DNA. The sample includes just over 450,000 clones, with approximately 31% observed a single time. Around 0.065% of the sample goes to the ten largest clones.

CDR1 and CDR2 were assigned from the germline V gene as SGHTA and FQGNSA. The CDR3 numbers 15 residues from cysteine through phenylalanine. Just CDR3 DNA is preserved here, 45 bases in frame from base 1. The V end gives up 3 bases and the J end 2 bases, leaving 6 bases in the junction not matched to a gene. A single peripheral blood draw of around 100 mL on average was collected from each donor into heparinised tubes. Naive, central memory, regulatory and stem cell-like memory CD4+ T cells were sorted on a BD FACSAria II using a panel including CD45RO, CCR7, CD25, CD127, CD95 and CD27. All sorted populations exceeded 95% purity. PBMCs were separated immediately by Lymphoprep density gradient centrifugation and were stained directly, without being cultured. So that batch effects would be minimized, each experiment stained and sorted samples in pairs, pairing one healthy donor with one patient. For this clone: Which antigen it targets is not known. Base qualities are missing; no much larger clone stands one base away.

The chain is assembled from TRBV7-2 and TRBJ2-7; 8 central bases correspond to TRBD1. The sequence was obtained from a man between 18 and 29 years old in good health. Sequenced: naive CD4+ T cells from blood. Reading the label with the study, this specimen's cell subset or site is: true naive CD4+ T cells. The DNA sequence follows: TGTGCCAGCAGCTTGCAGGGGGCCTTGGCCTACGAGCAGTACTTC. It specifies CASSLQGALAYEQYF.